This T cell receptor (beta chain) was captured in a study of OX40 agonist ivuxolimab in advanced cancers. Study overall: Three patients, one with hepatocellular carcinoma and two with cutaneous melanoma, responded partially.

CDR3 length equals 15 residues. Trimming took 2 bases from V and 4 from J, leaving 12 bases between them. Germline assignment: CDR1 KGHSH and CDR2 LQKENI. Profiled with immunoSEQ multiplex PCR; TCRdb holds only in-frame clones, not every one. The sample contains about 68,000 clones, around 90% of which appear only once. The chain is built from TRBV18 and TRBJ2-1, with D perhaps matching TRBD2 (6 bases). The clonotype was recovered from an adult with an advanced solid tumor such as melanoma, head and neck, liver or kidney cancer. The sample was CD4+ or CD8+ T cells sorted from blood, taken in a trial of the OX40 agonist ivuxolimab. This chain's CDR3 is CASSPSTGTYNEQFF. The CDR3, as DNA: TGTGCCAGCTCACCATCGACCGGGACTTACAATGAGCAGTTCTTC.